Listed below are T cell receptor beta chains from one sample, sequenced in a study of blood T cells in healthy people across ages. TCRdb re-analysed the 5' RACE reads in MiXCR, keeping a single row per CDR3 protein. The table lists roughly 800,000 distinct CDR3 sequences, 25% to 30% of them singletons, with about 3% in the top ten. These data also featured in a second study, about T cells of mothers and their children.

The sequenced material came from blood. The receptor source for this set is a boy aged 10-17 years in good health. The conserved cysteine and the conserved F or W are not part of the CDR3 here.

V,J,CDR3
TRBV20-1,TRBJ2-5,SAPLTTSGGETQY
TRBV12-3/TRBV12-4,TRBJ1-5,ASSLTGGNQPQH
TRBV4-1,TRBJ2-1,ASSQEDGGHYNEQF
TRBV5-1,TRBJ2-5,ASSLAEESPETQY
TRBV12-3/TRBV12-4,TRBJ2-1,ASRRGRGEINEQF
TRBV5-5,TRBJ1-3,ASSLTSTGTPRSGNTIY
TRBV2,TRBJ1-6,ASSATSNSHSPLH
TRBV27,NA,ASSFRYPGPYEQY
TRBV12-3/TRBV12-4,TRBJ1-2,ASRPRGANYGYT
TRBV29-1,TRBJ1-1,SVALLTYTEAF
TRBV18,TRBJ2-1,ASSPPSGGKTYNEQF
TRBV12-3/TRBV12-4,TRBJ1-3,ASSFEGLSSGNTIY
TRBV12-3/TRBV12-4,TRBJ2-3,ASSLKTGISGTQY
TRBV20-1,TRBJ1-1,SARQRRAMNTEAF
TRBV3-1,TRBJ2-5,ASSQEVETQY
TRBV19,TRBJ2-5,ASSMAGLAEETQY
TRBV5-1,TRBJ2-1,ASAYGRTNNEQF
TRBV4-2,NA,ASSQEVRGSYEQY
TRBV9,TRBJ2-1,ASSVEMGYEQF
TRBV12-3/TRBV12-4,TRBJ1-2,ASSITGFDYGYT
TRBV7-2,TRBJ1-1,ASSFPRRNTEAF
TRBV10-3,TRBJ2-7,AISESGFGRSYEQY
TRBV12-5,TRBJ1-3,ASGLVSGNTIY
TRBV24-1,TRBJ2-1,ATSAPAIGLSSYNEQF
TRBV7-2,TRBJ2-2,ASSLTGTGGFTGELF
TRBV2,TRBJ2-5,ASSGQGGPSETQY
TRBV29-1,TRBJ1-2,SVDGQGPPYGYT
TRBV6-5,TRBJ2-1,ASRYSGGYNEQF
TRBV29-1,TRBJ2-7,SVEGPSGDHEQY
TRBV6-4,TRBJ1-2,ASSADAQGTLNYGYT
TRBV7-2,TRBJ2-5,ASSLDMTSGGRETQY
TRBV27,TRBJ1-4,ASSLRGTATLSELF
TRBV20-1,TRBJ2-1,SARDWLAGGNEQF
TRBV27,TRBJ1-2,ASSSQGAGYGYT
TRBV20-1,TRBJ1-2,SARGGQFNYGYT
TRBV18,TRBJ2-3,ASSPTQDTQY
TRBV6-2/TRBV6-3,TRBJ1-2,ASSYSNLYYGYT